Listed here are 29 T cell receptor beta chains from one sample, sequenced in a study of cytomegalovirus exposure and HLA in healthy donors. 13 Jbeta primers and 60 Vbeta primers were used for the PCR. Using immunoSEQ multiplex PCR, the repertoire was profiled, and TCRdb retains in-frame clones only, with some absent. This sample carries approximately 300,000 clones, about 83% of them seen once, and the ten largest clones take approximately 2%. What was sequenced was PBMCs. All receptors come from a woman in her thirties or forties in good health and CMV-seropositive.

This chain joins TRBV28 and TRBJ1-2; D gene ambiguous. CDR3 length equals 12 residues. V dropped 3 bases and J dropped 5 bases, with 7 bases sitting between them. The germline V gene has CDR1 MDHEN and CDR2 SYDVKM. CDR3 in amino acids: CASSFAGYGYTF. The CDR3 DNA follows: TGTGCCAGCAGTTTTGCCGGGTATGGCTACACCTTC.

The chain is built from TRBV28 and TRBJ2-1; TRBD1 is a possible D gene (5 bases). The ends were cut back, 7 bases at V and 3 bases at J, with 13 bases in the middle. This CDR3 has 14 amino acids. Germline CDR1 reads MDHEN; CDR2 reads SYDVKM. CDR3 sequence: CASMTENFYNEQFF. The CDR3 nucleotides read TGTGCCAGCATGACAGAGAACTTCTACAATGAGCAGTTCTTC.

In its sample, this clone was seen once. The chain combines TRBV29-1 with TRBJ2-7, with D maybe TRBD2 (7 bases). CDR1 and CDR2 from the germline V gene are SQVTM and ANQGSEA. V was clipped by 6 bases and J by 3 bases, with 30 bases between them. The CDR3 has 18 residues. The CDR3 sequence: CSVKDTGNPERGNYEQYF. The CDR3 region has the DNA TGCAGCGTCAAAGACACAGGGAACCCCGAGCGGGGCAACTACGAGCAGTACTTC.

This clone was recorded only once. The chain combines TRBV19 with TRBJ2-6, with a possible D match to TRBD1 (6 bases). The CDR3 contains 16 residues. Germline CDR1 reads LNHDA; CDR2 reads SQIVND (reference sequence). Trimming stripped 3 bases from V and 1 base from J, with 10 bases between. CDR3 nucleotides: TGTGCCAGTAGTATCCATACAGGGTCTGGGGCCAACGTCCTGACTTTC. Translation: CASSIHTGSGANVLTF.

This chain connects TRBV12-5 to TRBJ2-1; 9 nucleotides align to TRBD2. V shed 7 bases and J 5 bases; nucleotides not matched to a gene: 6. Germline CDR1 is LGHNT and CDR2 is FRNRAP. The CDR3 has 14 residues. CDR3 bases: TGTGCTAGTGTTCGACTAGCGGAGCACAATGAGCAGTTCTTC. This codes for CASVRLAEHNEQFF.

DNA for the CDR3: TGTGCCAGCAGCTTAGCGGAAGCGAAGGTCGGAGAGCAGTACTTC. It yields the protein CASSLAEAKVGEQYF. The chain is built from TRBV13 and TRBJ2-7, with D unresolved. The CDR3 totals 15 residues. Germline V gene data show CDR1 as PRHDT and CDR2 as FYEKMQ (reference sequence). Between the trimmed V and J ends, which lost 1 base and 7 bases, there was a span of 17 bases.

A few counts support this clone. CDR3 DNA sequence: TGTGCCAGCAGCCCACGGACAGGCCCTACTACCTACGAGCAGTACTTC. It translates to CASSPRTGPTTYEQYF. The genes are TRBV7-6 and TRBJ2-7; TRBD1 agrees at 7 bases. The CDR3 is 16 amino acids. The V and J ends lost 5 bases and 2 bases, in that order; junction bases with no gene match: 12. From germline, CDR1 is SGHVS and CDR2 FNYEAQ.

This clone showed up just once. The J gene is TRBJ2-2, the V gene TRBV14; the D gene is possibly TRBD1 (5 bases). The CDR3 has 16 amino acids. The V and J ends lost 1 base and 5 bases respectively, with 14 bases between them. Germline V gene data show CDR1 as SGHDN and CDR2 as FVKESK. The CDR3 here is CASSQVKGLQTGELFF. CDR3 nucleotide sequence: TGTGCCAGCAGCCAAGTCAAGGGGCTCCAGACCGGGGAGCTGTTTTTT. The full variable domain, in which reference TRBV14 and TRBJ2-2 provide the parts outside the CDR3, is EAGVTQFPSHSVIEKGQTVTLRCDPISGHDNLYWYRRVMGKEIKFLLHFVKESKQDESGMPNNRFLAERTGGTYSTLKVQPAELEDSGVYFCASSQVKGLQTGELFFGEGSRLTVL.

This chain links TRBV7-3 with TRBJ2-7, with 9 bases fitting TRBD2. CDR3 length: 17 residues. Trimming took 0 bases from V and 7 from J; bases not matched to a gene: 13. The germline CDR1 and CDR2 sequences are SGHTA and FQGTGA. For the CDR3, the DNA is TGTGCCAGCAGCTTAACTGGGGGCGGGAGGGCCCCGAAAGAGCAGTACTTC. Translated: CASSLTGGGRAPKEQYF.

The rearrangement joins TRBV27 to TRBJ2-7; TRBD2 matches at 15 bases. V was pared by 5 bases and J by 3 bases, with 5 bases of the junction left unmatched. The CDR3 has 16 amino acids. CDR1 and CDR2 (germline): MNHEY, SMNVEV (reference sequence). The CDR3 sequence is CASSPGLAGGYYEQYF. For the CDR3, the DNA is TGTGCCAGCAGTCCAGGACTAGCGGGAGGGTACTACGAGCAGTACTTC.

The V gene is TRBV19, the J gene TRBJ2-3, with 11 bases aligning to TRBD1. There are 16 residues in the CDR3. Germline trimming cut 0 bases from V and 4 bases from J; bases unmatched to any gene: 3. Germline V gene data show CDR1 as LNHDA and CDR2 as SQIVND (reference sequence). In DNA, the CDR3 is TGTGCCAGTAGTATAGACGGGACAGGGGGTCCAGATACGCAGTATTTT. Protein product: CASSIDGTGGPDTQYF.

J is TRBJ1-1 and V is TRBV6-6; D ambiguous. V was pared by 6 bases and J by 6 bases, with 20 bases between. The CDR3 has 15 residues. Germline V gives CDR1 MNHNY, CDR2 SVGAGI (reference sequence). This chain's CDR3 is CASSPRSGGSSEAFF. CDR3 nucleotides: TGTGCCAGCAGCCCGAGGTCTGGTGGGAGCTCTGAAGCTTTCTTT.

This chain links TRBV18 with TRBJ2-1; tentative D call: TRBD2 (6 bases). CDR3 size: 16 residues. V lost 6 bases, J lost 0 bases, and 15 bases lay in between. The V gene's germline CDR1 is KGHSH and CDR2 LQKENI. This chain's CDR3 is CASSKGGVSSYNEQFF. In DNA form, the CDR3 reads TGTGCCAGCTCCAAGGGAGGAGTAAGCTCCTACAATGAGCAGTTCTTC.

This rearrangement joins TRBV5-6 to TRBJ2-5, with a weak D call TRBD2 (6 bases). V was cut by 0 bases and J by 7 bases, with 10 bases left in between. Germline loops: CDR1 SGHDT, CDR2 YYEEEE. This CDR3 contains 13 residues. CDR3 nucleotide sequence: TGTGCCAGCAGCTTGGGCGGGCGGGGGACCCAGTACTTC. As protein: CASSLGGRGTQYF.

The chain is built from TRBV5-1 and TRBJ1-4; 7 bases map to TRBD1. Losses at the gene ends were 3 bases for V and 7 bases for J; bases not matched to a gene: 3. The CDR3 spans 13 residues. In germline, CDR1 is SGHRS, CDR2 YFSETQ. CDR3 in amino acids: CASSYTGVEKLFF. The CDR3 bases are TGCGCCAGCAGCTATACAGGGGTTGAAAAACTGTTTTTT.

The chain links TRBV19 to TRBJ2-7, with 11 bases lining up with TRBD1. The CDR3 sequence is 15 residues long. Germline V gives CDR1 LNHDA, CDR2 SQIVND (reference sequence). The ends lost 8 bases at V and 4 bases at J; junction bases unmatched: 10. Here the CDR3 reads CASSRTGGHGYEQYF. The DNA of the CDR3 is TGTGCCAGTTCGCGGACAGGGGGCCACGGGTACGAGCAGTACTTC.

This clone was seen a handful of times. The chain recombines TRBV9 with TRBJ2-1; TRBD2 matches at 7 bases. The CDR3 is 16 amino acids. Germline CDR1 is SGDLS and CDR2 is YYNGEE. V shed 4 bases, J shed 0 bases, and the junction held 7 bases outside the gene matches. The CDR3 DNA follows: TGTGCCAGCAGCCCCAGCGGGGCAAGCTCCTACAATGAGCAGTTCTTC. Encoded protein: CASSPSGASSYNEQFF.

As DNA, the CDR3 is TGTGCCAGCAGCCAAGAGGTACTAGCGTTAGCCTACGAGCAGTACTTC. It translates to CASSQEVLALAYEQYF. This sequence joins TRBV4-2 and TRBJ2-5; 7 bases match TRBD2. The closer fit of TRBJ2-7 to the DNA end suggests the J call may be wrong. This CDR3 contains 16 residues. Germline CDR1 LGHNA, CDR2 YNFKEQ.

This chain joins TRBV4-2 and TRBJ1-5; D call uncertain. CDR1 LGHNA and CDR2 YNFKEQ come from the germline V gene. The V end was cut by 3 bases, the J end by 9 bases, with 9 bases between. This CDR3 comprises 12 residues. The CDR3 DNA is TGTGCCAGCAGCCAGGGCAGCGGGCCCCAGCATTTT. It specifies CASSQGSGPQHF.

This clone showed up just once. J is TRBJ1-2 and V is TRBV5-1; unclear D gene. Germline values: CDR1 SGHRS, CDR2 YFSETQ. The CDR3 is made up of 13 amino acids. Trimming pared 5 bases from V and 7 bases from J, leaving 15 bases between. In DNA form, the CDR3 reads TGCGCCAGCAGAGGATCCGGTTCGGGTGGCTACACCTTC. Encoded protein: CASRGSGSGGYTF.

The rearrangement joins TRBV30 to TRBJ2-7; tentatively, D is TRBD1 (5 bases). Trimming left V 6 bases short and J 4 bases short, with 10 bases between. This CDR3 has 11 residues. The germline gives CDR1 GTSNPN, CDR2 SVGIG (reference sequence). The CDR3 nucleotides are TGTGCCTGTGCCAGGGTATACGAGCAGTACTTC. Encoded protein: CACARVYEQYF.

This rearrangement joins TRBV7-8 to TRBJ2-3, with 7 bases fitting TRBD2. CDR3 size: 16 residues. Germline-derived CDR1 and CDR2 are SGHVS and FQNEAQ. Trimming cost V 1 base and J 4 bases; bases outside gene matches: 8. The DNA of the CDR3 is TGTGCCAGCAGCTTAGACCCAGGGAGGGATTCAGATACGCAGTATTTT. It translates to CASSLDPGRDSDTQYF.

The V call is TRBV9, the J call TRBJ2-3; 12 bases are a match to TRBD2. The germline gives CDR1 SGDLS, CDR2 YYNGEE. The V and J ends lost 4 bases and 4 bases, in that order; junction bases with no gene match: 10. The CDR3 runs to 17 residues. CDR3 nucleotide sequence: TGTGCCAGCAGCACGACTAGCGGGAGCATCGTTCCAGATACGCAGTATTTT. It is translated as CASSTTSGSIVPDTQYF.

The rearrangement joins TRBV7-8 to TRBJ2-5; TRBD2 agrees at 13 bases. This CDR3 region has 17 residues. The J segment lost 5 bases and the V segment lost 5 bases, leaving 11 bases of the junction unmatched. The germline CDR1 and CDR2 sequences are SGHVS and FQNEAQ. The CDR3 sequence: CASSPDGLAGVGETQYF. The CDR3 bases are TGTGCCAGCAGCCCAGACGGACTAGCGGGAGTCGGGGAGACCCAGTACTTC.

This clone was counted a single time. This specimen includes other DNA sequences encoding the same CDR3. This rearrangement joins TRBV7-9 to TRBJ1-2; unclear D gene. Germline CDR1 SEHNR, CDR2 FQNEAQ (reference sequence). V was trimmed by 3 bases and J by 1 base, leaving 6 bases between them. The CDR3 totals 13 residues. The CDR3 bases are TGTGCCAGCAGCTTGGGAGGTAACTATGGCTACACCTTC. Its translation is CASSLGGNYGYTF. The full variable domain, in which reference TRBV7-9 and TRBJ1-2 provide the parts outside the CDR3, is DTGVSQNPRHKITKRGQNVTFRCDPISEHNRLYWYRQTLGQGPEFLTYFQNEAQLEKSRLLSDRFSAERPKGSFSTLEIQRTEQGDSAMYLCASSLGGNYGYTFGSGTRLTVV.

The rearrangement joins TRBV6-1 to TRBJ2-4; no clear D. Germline V gives CDR1 MNHNS, CDR2 SASEGT. The CDR3 is 14 residues long. V was cut by 4 bases and J by 8 bases, with 15 bases left in between. CDR3 nucleotides: TGTGCCAGCAGTGTCCTAGATCGTACGGACATTCAGTACTTC. Its protein product is CASSVLDRTDIQYF.

This clone showed up just once. The chain has TRBV20-1 and TRBJ1-5; no reliable D call. The CDR3 is 11 residues long. Per the germline V gene, CDR1 is DFQATT and CDR2 is SNEGSKA (reference sequence). V was pared by 3 bases and J by 7 bases, with 7 bases between. Written as DNA, the CDR3 is TGCAGTGCTAGTTATGGCCAGCCCCAGCATTTT. This sequence encodes CSASYGQPQHF.

Regarding this clone: Within the sample, other DNA sequences also encode this same CDR3. The rearrangement uses TRBV18 and TRBJ1-1; 9 bases match TRBD1. Germline CDR1 and CDR2: KGHSH and LQKENI. The trim removed 3 bases at V and 1 base at J, leaving 3 bases unmatched. The CDR3 is 15 residues long. CDR3 region: CASSPGQGRNTEAFF. DNA of the CDR3: TGTGCCAGCTCACCCGGACAGGGGAGGAACACTGAAGCTTTCTTT.

The chain recombines TRBV5-1 with TRBJ2-1; TRBD2 aligns across 9 bases. J gave up 4 bases and V 0 bases, and 2 bases lay outside the gene matches. The CDR3 contains 15 residues. The germline gives CDR1 SGHRS, CDR2 YFSETQ. In DNA form, the CDR3 reads TGCGCCAGCAGCTTGGTGGCGGGGGGGTACAATGAGCAGTTCTTC. Protein sequence: CASSLVAGGYNEQFF.